The 26 T cell receptor beta chains below were found in one sample sequenced in a study of T-cell memory formation after mild COVID-19. MiXCR, applied by TCRdb to the 5' RACE reads, yields one record per CDR3 protein. This sample has about 430,000 distinct CDR3 sequences, with 20% to 25% found just once. Sequencing was performed on PBMCs or a T cell subset sorted from them (not recorded which). Every receptor here comes from an adult woman who had mild COVID-19 (a few samples of this study predate the infection). Cell type and time point are not known.

This clonotype was seen only a few times. The chain couples TRBV6-6 to TRBJ2-7; D ambiguous. V was trimmed by 8 bases and J by 3 bases, leaving 17 bases between them. CDR3 length: 14 amino acids. CDR1 MNHNY and CDR2 SVGAGI come from the germline V gene (reference sequence). DNA for the CDR3: TGTGCCAGCTCACCCGACGGAGTCCTCTACGAGCAGTACTTC. It codes for CASSPDGVLYEQYF.

This clonotype was recorded a few times. The chain uses TRBV29-1 and TRBJ2-7; D may match TRBD1 or TRBD2 (5 bases each). The CDR3 sequence is 14 residues long. Germline V gives CDR1 SQVTM, CDR2 ANQGSEA. V lost 6 bases, J lost 2 bases, and 17 bases lay in between. The CDR3 here is CSVRDQRGAYEQYF. The DNA for the CDR3 is TGCAGCGTACGGGACCAGAGAGGAGCCTACGAGCAGTACTTC.

The J gene is TRBJ2-7, the V gene TRBV25-1; possible D gene TRBD1, 5 bases. The CDR3 loop spans 13 amino acids. Per germline, CDR1 MGHDK and CDR2 SYGVNS. V was pared by 9 bases and J by 3 bases, with 15 bases between. The DNA of the CDR3 is TGTGCCAGTCGCTCGGACAACGGCTACGAGCAGTACTTC. Protein sequence: CASRSDNGYEQYF.

This chain uses TRBV18 with TRBJ1-1, with TRBD1 identical over 9 bases. The germline gives CDR1 KGHSH, CDR2 LQKENI. The CDR3 contains 15 residues. The V and J ends lost 3 bases and 4 bases, in that order; junction bases with no gene match: 6. Here the CDR3 DNA reads TGTGCCAGCTCACCTCGGGACAGGGCGTCCACTGAAGCTTTCTTT. Amino acid sequence: CASSPRDRASTEAFF.

The chain employs TRBV20-1 and TRBJ1-2; D is unclear. Per germline, CDR1 DFQATT and CDR2 SNEGSKA (reference sequence). The ends were cut back, 0 bases at V and 5 bases at J, with 16 bases in the middle. The CDR3 sequence is 15 residues long. CDR3 sequence reads: CSARENRRPAYGYTF. The CDR3 DNA is TGCAGTGCTAGAGAAAATCGCAGGCCAGCTTATGGCTACACCTTC.

V usage is TRBV12-3 or TRBV12-4 and J usage is TRBJ1-2; D may be TRBD1 (6 bases). The ends were cut back, 5 bases at V and 7 bases at J, with 14 bases in the middle. This CDR3 comprises 13 residues. This chain's CDR3 is CASSAFSRGGYTF. The CDR3 DNA is TGTGCCAGCAGTGCCTTTTCCAGGGGTGGCTACACCTTC.

The J gene is TRBJ1-1, the V gene TRBV3-1, with D uncertain. The CDR3 contains 13 residues. The germline V gene encodes CDR1 LGHDT and CDR2 YNNKEL (reference sequence). Trimming stripped 1 base from V and 3 bases from J, with 6 bases between. Here the CDR3 DNA reads TGTGCCAGCAGCCAAGCCGGGCACACTGAAGCTTTCTTT. This sequence encodes CASSQAGHTEAFF.

The chain carries TRBV20-1 and TRBJ2-1; the D is unclear. Germline V gene data show CDR1 as DFQATT and CDR2 as SNEGSKA (reference sequence). V was clipped by 6 bases and J by 0 bases, with 18 bases between them. The CDR3 spans 16 residues. In nucleotides, the CDR3 is TGCAGTGCCCTACTTATTACTCCCCGCTCCTACAATGAGCAGTTCTTC. Encoded protein: CSALLITPRSYNEQFF.

The V call is TRBV3-1, the J call TRBJ2-1; no reliable D call. The germline V gene encodes CDR1 LGHDT and CDR2 YNNKEL (reference sequence). CDR3 length: 15 amino acids. Between the trimmed V and J ends, which lost 3 bases and 4 bases, there was a span of 13 bases. This CDR3 is CASSHGARWYNEQFF. DNA for the CDR3: TGTGCCAGCAGCCACGGAGCGAGATGGTACAATGAGCAGTTCTTC.

The chain carries TRBV7-2 and TRBJ1-6, with unresolved D. Germline loops: CDR1 SGHTA, CDR2 FQGNSA. The V and J ends lost 5 bases and 4 bases respectively, with 3 bases between them. This CDR3 is 12 amino acids long. The CDR3 region is CASSRYNSPLHF. The CDR3 DNA is TGTGCCAGCAGCCGTTATAATTCACCCCTCCACTTT.

The chain couples TRBV7-6 to TRBJ2-1, with 8 bases aligning to TRBD2. CDR3 length: 16 amino acids. Germline CDR1 and CDR2: SGHVS and FNYEAQ. The V segment lost 4 bases and the J segment 0 bases; nucleotides outside the gene matches: 5. In nucleotides, the CDR3 is TGTGCCAGCAGCTACAGTAGCGGGGTCTCCTACAATGAGCAGTTCTTC. Amino acids: CASSYSSGVSYNEQFF.

The DNA for the CDR3 is TGTGCCAGCAGCAAAGAGGGACAGGGGAGTCCAGATACGCAGTATTTT. It encodes CASSKEGQGSPDTQYF. The V and J genes are TRBV21-1 and TRBJ2-3; TRBD1 is taken as the D call from the table, unchecked against the DNA. TRBV21-1 is noted as a pseudogene. CDR3 length: 16 amino acids.

This clonotype was seen a few times. V and J are TRBV2 and TRBJ2-1, with D possibly TRBD1 on 6 matching bases. V lost 5 bases and J 5 bases, leaving 10 bases between the germline ends. Germline lookup yields CDR1 SNHLY and CDR2 FYNNEI. There are 13 residues in the CDR3. The CDR3 reads CASSLYRDNEQFF. As DNA, the CDR3 is TGTGCCAGCAGTCTGTACAGGGACAATGAGCAGTTCTTC.

This clonotype was seen only a few times. This chain links TRBV7-2 with TRBJ2-7; 8 nucleotides match TRBD1. Germline trimming cut 5 bases from V and 3 bases from J; bases unmatched to any gene: 6. This CDR3 has 14 amino acids. Germline-derived CDR1 and CDR2 are SGHTA and FQGNSA. The CDR3 sequence is CASSPQGQGYEQYF. Written as DNA, the CDR3 is TGTGCCAGCAGCCCCCAAGGACAGGGCTACGAGCAGTACTTC.

This clonotype has only a few counts. This chain connects TRBV12-3 or TRBV12-4 to TRBJ1-1; no clear D. The CDR3 runs to 14 residues. The V and J ends lost 6 bases and 3 bases respectively, with 14 bases between them. The CDR3 loop is CASRLGSMDTEAFF. The CDR3 DNA is TGTGCCAGCAGACTCGGGTCCATGGACACTGAAGCTTTCTTT.

The chain recombines TRBV20-1 with TRBJ1-5; the match to TRBD1 covers 11 bases. This CDR3 comprises 13 residues. The ends lost 6 bases at V and 6 bases at J; junction bases unmatched: 4. Germline V gene sequence: CDR1 DFQATT, CDR2 SNEGSKA (reference sequence). The CDR3 here is CSATGQGVQPQHF. The CDR3 DNA is TGCAGTGCCACGGGACAGGGGGTTCAGCCCCAGCATTTT.

V and J are TRBV12-3 or TRBV12-4 and TRBJ2-1, with 10 bases identical to TRBD2. Germline trimming cut 5 bases from V and 7 bases from J; bases unmatched to any gene: 8. This CDR3 contains 15 residues. The CDR3 DNA is TGTGCCAGCAGTCCACAGGCTAGCGGGGGTAATGAGCAGTTCTTC. As protein: CASSPQASGGNEQFF.

V usage is TRBV20-1 and J usage is TRBJ1-1; 11 positions match TRBD1. The CDR3 contains 15 residues. With V trimmed by 5 bases and J by 4 bases, 9 bases remained unmatched. The germline CDR1 and CDR2 sequences are DFQATT and SNEGSKA (reference sequence). The CDR3 sequence: CSAPGTGGKFTEAFF. The CDR3 DNA follows: TGCAGTGCTCCCGGGACAGGGGGGAAATTCACTGAAGCTTTCTTT.

This chain links TRBV2 with TRBJ2-7; D remains ambiguous. The CDR3 consists of 13 residues. V lost 11 bases, J lost 5 bases, and 19 bases lay in between. The V gene's germline CDR1 is SNHLY and CDR2 FYNNEI. CDR3 coding DNA: TGTGCCGCCGGTATCGGCCGGCCCGACGAGCAGTACTTC. Protein sequence: CAAGIGRPDEQYF.

The chain joins TRBV5-6 to TRBJ1-4; D may be TRBD1 (5 bases). CDR3 size: 17 residues. V was cut by 4 bases and J by 7 bases, with 23 bases left in between. Germline values: CDR1 SGHDT, CDR2 YYEEEE. The CDR3 DNA reads TGTGCCAGCAGCCCCCACGGGGGGGATCGGTTCGGTGAAAAACTGTTTTTT. As protein: CASSPHGGDRFGEKLFF.

The chain links TRBV5-6 to TRBJ2-7; D possibly corresponds to TRBD2 (6 bases). V was clipped by 0 bases and J by 2 bases, with 12 bases between them. The CDR3 extends over 15 amino acids. Germline CDR1 SGHDT, CDR2 YYEEEE. The CDR3 DNA reads as TGTGCCAGCAGCTTGGATGCGGGGACGGCCTACGAGCAGTACTTC. It encodes CASSLDAGTAYEQYF.

This clonotype was counted many times. J is TRBJ1-1 and V is TRBV5-6, with D uncertain. The germline V gene encodes CDR1 SGHDT and CDR2 YYEEEE. The CDR3 totals 12 residues. The V end lost 2 bases, the J end lost 2 bases, and 4 bases lay between the germline ends. The CDR3 bases are TGTGCCAGCAGCTTAACAAACACTGAAGCTTTCTTT. It translates to CASSLTNTEAFF.

The chain's CDR3 is CASSRGQGNLNSYNEQFF. The CDR3 DNA is TGTGCCAGCAGCCGGGGACAGGGAAATCTCAACTCCTACAATGAGCAGTTCTTC. The rearrangement links TRBV7-8 to TRBJ2-1; 9 nucleotides align to TRBD1. The J segment lost 0 bases and the V segment lost 5 bases, leaving 11 bases of the junction unmatched. Germline V gives CDR1 SGHVS, CDR2 FQNEAQ. This CDR3 is built from 18 residues.

This clonotype was counted between two and nine times. The rearrangement joins TRBV12-3 or TRBV12-4 to TRBJ2-1; D is perhaps TRBD2 (5 bases). The CDR3 totals 13 residues. The germline V and J ends were trimmed by 5 bases and 9 bases, with 14 bases remaining between them. The CDR3 nucleotides are TGTGCCAGCAGTCCTACTAGACACGGTGAGCAGTTCTTC. This codes for CASSPTRHGEQFF.

The chain has TRBV15 and TRBJ1-2; D is ambiguous. This CDR3 comprises 17 residues. The V and J ends lost 0 bases and 6 bases respectively, with 20 bases between them. CDR1 is LNHNV, CDR2 YYDKDF, per germline (reference sequence). In DNA form, the CDR3 reads TGTGCCACCAGCAGAGACGCCAAGGCGGGGTACGAGAATGGCTACACCTTC. Translated, it gives CATSRDAKAGYENGYTF.

This clonotype has a handful of counts. The rearrangement links TRBV5-4 to TRBJ1-1, with D uncertain. The CDR3 spans 14 residues. Trimming cost V 4 bases and J 1 base, with 11 bases left between them. Germline V gives CDR1 SGHNT, CDR2 YYREEE (reference sequence). The CDR3 nucleotides read TGTGCCAGCAGCCCGCGGGGAGGGAACACTGAAGCTTTCTTT. Translated: CASSPRGGNTEAFF.